This TCR beta chain was retrieved from a study of T-cell memory formation after mild COVID-19. Regarding this clonotype: Its antigen remains unknown.

The CDR3 sequence is 15 residues long. V was cut by 5 bases and J by 2 bases, with 16 bases left in between. Germline CDR1 and CDR2: ENHRY and SYGVKD. Study findings and constraints: Cross-reactive memory apparently joined, as some responding clones appeared in pre-infection memory.

One entry per CDR3 protein results from TCRdb running MiXCR on the 5' RACE reads. This table holds 150,000 to 200,000 distinct CDR3 sequences, around 21% found once. This sequence joins TRBV10-3 and TRBJ2-7, with D perhaps being TRBD1 or TRBD2 (5 bases each). Source material: PBMCs or a T cell subset sorted from them (not recorded which). This TCR was recovered from an adult woman who had mild COVID-19 (a few samples of this study predate the infection). Cell type and time point are not known. CDR3 loop: CAISNTGTGTYEQYF. The CDR3 region has the DNA TGTGCCATCAGTAACACCGGGACGGGCACCTACGAGCAGTACTTC.